These 32 T cell receptor beta chains came from one sample sequenced in a study of blood T cell repertoires in COVID-19. This table comes from immunoSEQ multiplex PCR, and its TCRdb copy is limited to in-frame clones, with some not included. The sample has a few hundred thousand clones, more than 85% seen once. Specimen: PBMCs or T cells enriched from blood (not recorded which). Receptors originate from a woman in her 30s who had recovered from COVID-19.

This clone has just one count. The gene calls are TRBV6-5 and TRBJ2-1; D call uncertain. The CDR3 sequence is 16 residues long. Trimming removed 0 bases at V and 0 bases at J, with 9 bases between. The V gene's germline CDR1 is MNHEY and CDR2 SVGAGI. CDR3: CASSYSVASSYNEQFF. The CDR3 DNA reads TGTGCCAGCAGTTACTCAGTGGCCAGCTCCTACAATGAGCAGTTCTTC.

The V gene is TRBV11-3, the J gene TRBJ2-3, with 9 positions matching TRBD2. Germline CDR1 and CDR2: SGHNT and YENEEA. The junction had 11 bases not matched to a gene; V was cut back by 2 bases and J by 5 bases. The CDR3 contains 17 residues. CDR3 sequence: CASSLQGREGRKDTQYF. CDR3 coding DNA: TGTGCCAGCAGCTTACAAGGGCGGGAGGGCCGGAAAGATACGCAGTATTTT.

This clone showed up just once. Other DNA sequences of this sample code for an identical CDR3. The V and J genes are TRBV5-6 and TRBJ1-6, with TRBD1 matching 10 bases. The J segment lost 9 bases and the V segment lost 7 bases, leaving 1 base of the junction unmatched. Per the germline V gene, CDR1 is SGHDT and CDR2 is YYEEEE. CDR3 length equals 12 residues. CDR3 in DNA: TGTGCCAGCCGGACAGGGGGTTCACCCCTCCACTTT. Amino acids: CASRTGGSPLHF.

This clone showed up just once. This chain joins TRBV6-4 and TRBJ1-6; 7 nucleotides align to TRBD1. The CDR3 is 14 amino acids. Germline V gives CDR1 MRHNA, CDR2 SNTAGT. After removal of 2 bases from V and 8 bases from J, the junction contained 3 bases not matched to a gene. DNA of the CDR3: TGTGCCAGCAGTGACAGACAGGGAGATTCACCCCTCCACTTT. Translating it yields CASSDRQGDSPLHF.

This clone was detected only once. Compared with germline, one end of the junction differs, possibly owing to a read error. The J gene is TRBJ2-2, the V gene TRBV28; 7 bases fit TRBD1. The CDR3 length is 15 residues. CDR1 is MDHEN, CDR2 SYDVKM, per germline. The CDR3 loop reads CASSLGTANAGELFF. The CDR3, as DNA: TGTGCCAGCAGTCTCGGGACAGCGAACGCCGGGGAGCTGTTTTTT.

This clone has a handful of counts. V is TRBV4-2 and J is TRBJ2-6, with a possible D match to TRBD2 (6 bases). The CDR3 has 16 residues. Germline loops: CDR1 LGHNA, CDR2 YNFKEQ. Trimming removed 1 base from V and 1 base from J, with 8 bases in between. DNA of the CDR3: TGTGCCAGCAGCCAAGGGCGGGGATCTGGGGCCAACGTCCTGACTTTC. It encodes CASSQGRGSGANVLTF.

V and J are TRBV15 and TRBJ1-1; D remains ambiguous. V gave up 1 base and J gave up 1 base, with 13 bases separating them. Per germline, CDR1 LNHNV and CDR2 YYDKDF (reference sequence). The CDR3 loop spans 16 amino acids. The CDR3, as DNA: TGTGCCACCAGCAGAGCCAGAGGGCTCGCGAACACTGAAGCTTTCTTT. Translated, it gives CATSRARGLANTEAFF.

The chain employs TRBV4-2 and TRBJ1-2, with D maybe TRBD1 (6 bases). Germline CDR1 reads LGHNA; CDR2 reads YNFKEQ. Between the trimmed V and J ends, which lost 1 base and 2 bases, there was a span of 11 bases. The CDR3 is 15 amino acids. CDR3 loop: CASSQAGGANYGYTF. DNA of the CDR3: TGTGCCAGCAGCCAAGCGGGGGGCGCGAACTATGGCTACACCTTC.

This clone has more than one count but fewer than ten. The gene calls are TRBV3-1 (or the pseudogene TRBV3-2) and TRBJ1-2, with 9 bases that match TRBD1. Germline CDR1 reads LGHDT; CDR2 reads YNNKEL (reference sequence). Trimming took 3 bases from V and 8 from J; bases not matched to a gene: 7. This CDR3 region has 14 residues. The CDR3 protein is CASSHLGDRDGYTF. The CDR3 nucleotides are TGTGCCAGCAGCCACCTGGGGGACAGGGACGGCTACACCTTC.

The chain links TRBV29-1 to TRBJ2-5; the D is unclear. Germline CDR1 is SQVTM and CDR2 is ANQGSEA. The CDR3 consists of 12 residues. Trimming removed 4 bases at V and 5 bases at J, with 11 bases between. In DNA form, the CDR3 reads TGCAGCGTTGTTAACAGTCGGGAGACCCAGTACTTC. As protein: CSVVNSRETQYF.

The chain carries TRBV20-1 and TRBJ2-1; weak D call: TRBD2 (5 bases). Trimming pared 6 bases from V and 6 bases from J, leaving 9 bases between. From germline, CDR1 is DFQATT and CDR2 SNEGSKA (reference sequence). The CDR3 sequence is 11 residues long. The CDR3 DNA reads TGCAGTGCCCAACTAGGCAATGAGCAGTTCTTC. This gives the protein CSAQLGNEQFF.

This chain uses TRBV5-5 with TRBJ1-1, with TRBD1 matching over 9 bases. After removal of 5 bases from V and 5 bases from J, the junction contained 7 bases not matched to a gene. CDR3 length equals 14 residues. Germline V gene data show CDR1 as SGHKS and CDR2 as YYEKEE (reference sequence). The CDR3 spells CASRTHGQGTEAFF. The CDR3 coding sequence is TGTGCCAGCAGGACACACGGACAGGGGACTGAAGCTTTCTTT.

This chain joins TRBV2 and TRBJ2-5; 10 positions match TRBD2. The CDR3 spans 14 residues. Germline V gives CDR1 SNHLY, CDR2 FYNNEI. J gave up 3 bases and V 6 bases, and 4 bases lay outside the gene matches. In DNA, the CDR3 is TGTGCCAGCAGCGACGGACTAGCGGAAGAGACCCAGTACTTC. Amino acid sequence: CASSDGLAEETQYF. The full variable domain, rest sourced from reference TRBV2 and TRBJ2-5, is EPEVTQTPSHQVTQMGQEVILRCVPISNHLYFYWYRQILGQKVEFLVSFYNNEISEKSEIFDDQFSVERPDGSNFTLKIRSTKLEDSAMYFCASSDGLAEETQYFGPGTRLLVL.

V usage is TRBV28 and J usage is TRBJ1-2, with D possibly matching TRBD1 (5 bases). The CDR3 runs to 14 residues. CDR1 and CDR2 (germline): MDHEN, SYDVKM. V dropped 8 bases and J dropped 5 bases, with 18 bases sitting between them. CDR3 coding DNA: TGTGCCAGCCGAGACCAGGGCCCAGGATATGGCTACACCTTC. The encoded protein is CASRDQGPGYGYTF.

The rearrangement uses TRBV18 and TRBJ1-2, with a possible D match to TRBD1 (6 bases). This CDR3 has 13 amino acids. With 4 bases removed from V and 7 bases from J, the gap between germline ends came to 13 bases. Looked up from germline, CDR1 is KGHSH and CDR2 is LQKENI. The chain's CDR3 is CASSLDSRGGYTF. The CDR3 DNA sequence: TGTGCCAGCTCACTGGACAGTCGGGGTGGCTACACCTTC.

This clone has more than one count but fewer than ten. CDR3 bases: TGCGCCAGCAGCTTGGCCATCATCCCCGGGGAGCTGTTTTTT. This codes for CASSLAIIPGELFF. The chain employs TRBV5-1 and TRBJ2-2; unclear D gene. Trimming cost V 0 bases and J 6 bases, with 9 bases left between them. The CDR3 loop spans 14 amino acids. Per germline, CDR1 SGHRS and CDR2 YFSETQ.

The chain combines TRBV10-2 with TRBJ1-2; tentatively, D is TRBD1 (6 bases). Germline assignment: CDR1 WSHSY and CDR2 SAAADI. Trimming stripped 0 bases from V and 4 bases from J, with 9 bases between. The CDR3 is made up of 14 amino acids. CDR3 sequence: CASSESNRVYGYTF. The CDR3 DNA reads TGCGCCAGCAGTGAGTCAAACAGGGTCTATGGCTACACCTTC.

V gene TRBV3-1 (or the pseudogene TRBV3-2) combines with J gene TRBJ2-1; no firm D call. Germline CDR1 is LGHDT and CDR2 is YNNKEL (reference sequence). Trimming removed 6 bases at V and 4 bases at J, with 16 bases between. The CDR3 is made up of 15 amino acids. The DNA of the CDR3 is TGTGCCAGCAGTTTAGTCCCGACTTCGTACAATGAGCAGTTCTTC. It encodes CASSLVPTSYNEQFF.

The chain carries TRBV30 and TRBJ1-1; 10 nucleotides agree with TRBD1. Germline loops: CDR1 GTSNPN, CDR2 SVGIG (reference sequence). This CDR3 region has 12 residues. Trimming at V came to 5 bases and at J to 4 bases, leaving 1 base not matched to a gene. The CDR3 loop is CAWGQGVTEAFF. CDR3 sequence (DNA): TGTGCCTGGGGACAGGGGGTCACTGAAGCTTTCTTT.

This clone was seen a single time. V gene TRBV19 combines with J gene TRBJ1-1, with 7 bases identical to TRBD1. V lost 9 bases and J lost 8; bases outside the gene matches: 12. Germline values: CDR1 LNHDA, CDR2 SQIVND (reference sequence). This CDR3 spans 13 amino acids. In DNA, the CDR3 is TGTGCCAGCGTGAATATCGACAGGGCGGAAGCTTTCTTT. It encodes CASVNIDRAEAFF.

The V call is TRBV11-2, the J call TRBJ2-7, with 9 bases aligning to TRBD1. Germline V lookup: CDR1 SGHAT, CDR2 FQNNGV. This CDR3 is 16 amino acids long. Losses at the gene ends were 3 bases for V and 5 bases for J; bases not matched to a gene: 11. The CDR3 is CASSFNVGQGPNEQYF. The CDR3 DNA reads as TGTGCCAGCAGCTTCAACGTGGGACAGGGTCCCAACGAGCAGTACTTC.

The DNA for the CDR3 is TGTGCCAGCAGCCACACTAGAAACACCATATATTTT. This translates into CASSHTRNTIYF. The chain has TRBV14 and TRBJ1-3; D gene unclear. The CDR3 length is 12 residues. Germline V gene data show CDR1 as SGHDN and CDR2 as FVKESK. V lost 3 bases, J lost 5 bases, and 5 bases lay in between.

The chain couples TRBV13 to TRBJ2-2, with 7 bases aligning to TRBD2. V gave up 0 bases and J gave up 7 bases; unmatched junction bases: 11. The germline gives CDR1 PRHDT, CDR2 FYEKMQ (reference sequence). This CDR3 has 17 residues. The CDR3 is CASSLGPLAVGGGELFF. The CDR3 nucleotides read TGTGCCAGCAGCTTAGGCCCGCTAGCGGTCGGGGGCGGGGAGCTGTTTTTT.

The chain joins TRBV3-1 (or the pseudogene TRBV3-2) to TRBJ2-5; a weak D match, TRBD2 (6 bases). The CDR3 sequence is 14 residues long. The germline V gene encodes CDR1 LGHDT and CDR2 YNNKEL (reference sequence). Trimming took 0 bases from V and 4 from J, leaving 9 bases between them. The DNA for the CDR3 is TGTGCCAGCAGCCAAGATGGGGGGTCAGAGACCCAGTACTTC. Amino acid sequence: CASSQDGGSETQYF.

The chain uses TRBV6-5 and TRBJ1-6; unclear D gene. There are 15 residues in the CDR3. Trimming left V 0 bases short and J 7 bases short, with 10 bases between. CDR1 is MNHEY, CDR2 SVGAGI, per germline. CDR3 amino acids: CASSYSGGLNSPLHF. The CDR3 nucleotides read TGTGCCAGCAGTTACTCGGGAGGGCTGAATTCACCCCTCCACTTT.

The V call is TRBV21-1, the J call TRBJ2-1; the D call TRBD2 from the table was never checked on the DNA. TRBV21-1 is a documented pseudogene. CDR3 length: 19 residues. CDR3 in amino acids: CACRQGAREREVIACEQFF. CDR3 in DNA: TGTGCCTGCCGACAGGGGGCGAGGGAGCGGGAGGTCATCGCTTGTGAGCAGTTCTTC.

V and J are TRBV5-6 and TRBJ1-3; no clear D. The V end lost 0 bases, the J end lost 4 bases, and 11 bases lay between the germline ends. The CDR3 runs to 15 residues. In germline, CDR1 is SGHDT, CDR2 YYEEEE. The CDR3 protein is CASSLDRNLGNTIYF. As DNA, the CDR3 is TGTGCCAGCAGCTTGGACCGAAATCTAGGAAACACCATATATTTT.

V usage is TRBV3-1 (or the pseudogene TRBV3-2) and J usage is TRBJ1-5; no definite D call. Trimming pared 1 base from V and 6 bases from J, leaving 10 bases between. The CDR3 covers 14 residues. Germline CDR1 LGHDT, CDR2 YNNKEL (reference sequence). The CDR3 nucleotides read TGTGCCAGCAGCCAAGCGGAGGGAGGTCAGCCCCAGCATTTT. Translating gives CASSQAEGGQPQHF.

This clone was observed a handful of times. The rearrangement uses TRBV11-2 and TRBJ2-5, with a weak D call TRBD1 (6 bases). Germline-derived CDR1 and CDR2 are SGHAT and FQNNGV. V gave up 6 bases and J gave up 2 bases, with 13 bases separating them. The length of the CDR3 is 14 residues. This CDR3 reads CASRYRTVQETQYF. The CDR3, as DNA: TGTGCCAGCAGATATAGGACAGTACAAGAGACCCAGTACTTC.

Concerning this clone itself: The sample has other DNA sequences that encode this CDR3 too. The gene calls are TRBV5-1 and TRBJ2-3; TRBD2 agrees at 11 bases. Germline CDR1 is SGHRS and CDR2 is YFSETQ. CDR3 length: 15 residues. V lost 3 bases to trimming and J lost 3 bases; unmatched junction nucleotides: 3. CDR3 in DNA: TGCGCCAGCAGCTCCGGGACTAGCGGAACAGATACGCAGTATTTT. It codes for CASSSGTSGTDTQYF.

V gene TRBV4-2 combines with J gene TRBJ2-7; TRBD1 agrees at 9 bases. Per germline, CDR1 LGHNA and CDR2 YNFKEQ. Losses at the gene ends were 4 bases for V and 1 base for J; bases not matched to a gene: 2. The CDR3 is 14 amino acids. CDR3 protein: CASSPGQGSYEQYF. The CDR3 DNA reads as TGTGCCAGCAGCCCGGGACAGGGATCCTACGAGCAGTACTTC.

J is TRBJ1-2 and V is TRBV29-1; 7 bases align to TRBD1. With 5 bases clipped from V and 6 bases from J, the junction kept 9 bases outside the gene matches. The CDR3 is 13 amino acids. Germline loops: CDR1 SQVTM, CDR2 ANQGSEA. The DNA of the CDR3 is TGCAGCGTTCACCCCGGGACAGTGGATGGCTACACCTTC. Its translation: CSVHPGTVDGYTF.